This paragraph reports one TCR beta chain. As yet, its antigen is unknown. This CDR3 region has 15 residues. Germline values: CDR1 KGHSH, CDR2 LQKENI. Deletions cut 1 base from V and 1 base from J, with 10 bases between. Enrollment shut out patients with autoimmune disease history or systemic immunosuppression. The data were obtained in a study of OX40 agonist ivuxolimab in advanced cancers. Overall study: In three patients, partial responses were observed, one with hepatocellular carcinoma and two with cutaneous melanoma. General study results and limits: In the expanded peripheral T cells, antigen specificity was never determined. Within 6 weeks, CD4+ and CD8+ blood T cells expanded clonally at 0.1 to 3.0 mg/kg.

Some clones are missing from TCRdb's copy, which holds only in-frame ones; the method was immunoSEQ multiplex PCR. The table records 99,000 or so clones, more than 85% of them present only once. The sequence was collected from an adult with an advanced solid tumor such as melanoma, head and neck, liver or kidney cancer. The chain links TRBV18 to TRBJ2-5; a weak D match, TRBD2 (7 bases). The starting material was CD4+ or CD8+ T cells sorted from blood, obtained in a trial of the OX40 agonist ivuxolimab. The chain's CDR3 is CASSPRGGPQETQYF. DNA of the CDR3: TGTGCCAGCTCACCACGGGGGGGCCCCCAAGAGACCCAGTACTTC. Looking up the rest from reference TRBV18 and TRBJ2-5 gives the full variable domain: NAGVMQNPRHLVRRRGQEARLRCSPMKGHSHVYWYRQLPEEGLKFMVYLQKENIIDESGMPKERFSAEFPKEGPSILRIQQVVRGDSAAYFCASSPRGGPQETQYFGPGTRLLVL.